This T cell receptor beta chain is from a study of regulatory T cells in long-lasting Graves disease. The study, taken as a whole, reports: Only a small sample size was used, which may have cut accuracy. Newly diagnosed Graves' patients exceeded persistent ones in TCR diversity.

Time point reported: newly diagnosed GD, antithyroid drugs for less than 3 months. The TCR library used RNA extracted from PBMCs. V dropped 8 bases and J dropped 5 bases, with 12 bases sitting between them. CDR1 and CDR2 from the germline V gene are SEHNR and FQNEAQ (reference sequence). CDR3 length equals 12 residues. Relying on iRepertoire HTBI primers and Arm-PCR of CDR3 regions, the team built TCR beta libraries. TCRdb itself ran the multiplex PCR reads through MiXCR, one entry per CDR3 protein. The sample shows more than 400,000 distinct CDR3 sequences, 16% of them seen only once. Concerning this clonotype itself: The antigen remains undetermined.

These data were also reused for a study on T cells in Graves' hyperthyroidism and ophthalmopathy. As that study records: A set of HTBI primers served as the primers for a first-round RT-PCR of the TCR CDR3.

This receptor was taken from a middle-aged man with Graves disease. The rearrangement joins TRBV7-9 to TRBJ1-1, with unresolved D. The sequencing used peripheral blood mononuclear cells (PBMCs), collected at new diagnosis, from a patient treated with antithyroid drugs. The CDR3, as DNA: TGTGCCAGCCATCAAGCGAGGACTGAAGCTTTCTTT. Residues: CASHQARTEAFF.